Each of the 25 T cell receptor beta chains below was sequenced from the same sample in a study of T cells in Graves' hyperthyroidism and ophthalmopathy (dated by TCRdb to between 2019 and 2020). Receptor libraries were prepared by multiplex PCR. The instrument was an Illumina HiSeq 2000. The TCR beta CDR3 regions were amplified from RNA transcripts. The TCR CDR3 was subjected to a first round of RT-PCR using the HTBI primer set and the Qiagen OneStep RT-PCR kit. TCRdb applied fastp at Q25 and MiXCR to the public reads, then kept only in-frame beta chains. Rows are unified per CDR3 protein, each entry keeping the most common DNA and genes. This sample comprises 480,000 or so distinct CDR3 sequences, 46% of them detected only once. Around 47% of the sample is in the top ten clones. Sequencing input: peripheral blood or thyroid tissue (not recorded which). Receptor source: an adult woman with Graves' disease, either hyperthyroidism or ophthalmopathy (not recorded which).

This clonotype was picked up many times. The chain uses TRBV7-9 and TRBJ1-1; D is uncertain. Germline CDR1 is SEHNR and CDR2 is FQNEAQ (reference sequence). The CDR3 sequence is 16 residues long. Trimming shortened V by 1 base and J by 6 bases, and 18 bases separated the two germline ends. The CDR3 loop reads CASSLVSGFGLAEAFF. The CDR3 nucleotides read TGTGCCAGCAGCTTAGTGAGTGGGTTTGGACTCGCTGAAGCTTTCTTT.

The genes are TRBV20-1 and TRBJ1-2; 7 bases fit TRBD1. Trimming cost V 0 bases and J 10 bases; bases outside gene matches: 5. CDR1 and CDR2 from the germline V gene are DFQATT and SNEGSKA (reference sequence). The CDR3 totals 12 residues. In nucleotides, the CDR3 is TGCAGTGCTAGAGAGGACAGGTGGGCCTACACCTTC. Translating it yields CSAREDRWAYTF.

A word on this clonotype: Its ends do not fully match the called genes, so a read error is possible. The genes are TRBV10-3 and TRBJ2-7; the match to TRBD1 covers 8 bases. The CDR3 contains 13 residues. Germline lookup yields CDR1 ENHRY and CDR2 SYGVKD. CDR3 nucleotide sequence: TGTGCCAGCAGTGAAGGACAGGGTAACGAGCAGTACTTC. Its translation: CASSEGQGNEQYF.

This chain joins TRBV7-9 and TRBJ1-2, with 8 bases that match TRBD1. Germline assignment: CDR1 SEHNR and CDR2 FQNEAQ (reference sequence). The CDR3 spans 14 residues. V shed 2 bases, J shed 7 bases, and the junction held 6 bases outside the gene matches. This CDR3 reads CASSLLAGGFGYTF. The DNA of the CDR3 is TGTGCCAGCAGCTTATTAGCAGGGGGCTTTGGCTACACCTTC.

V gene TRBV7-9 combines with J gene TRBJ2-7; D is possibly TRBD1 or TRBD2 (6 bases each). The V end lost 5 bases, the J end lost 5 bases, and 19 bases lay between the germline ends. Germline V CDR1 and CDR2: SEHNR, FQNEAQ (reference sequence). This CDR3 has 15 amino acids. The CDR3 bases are TGTGCCAGCAGCCAACTACCGGGGGCAGGGCACGAGCAGTACTTC. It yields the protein CASSQLPGAGHEQYF.

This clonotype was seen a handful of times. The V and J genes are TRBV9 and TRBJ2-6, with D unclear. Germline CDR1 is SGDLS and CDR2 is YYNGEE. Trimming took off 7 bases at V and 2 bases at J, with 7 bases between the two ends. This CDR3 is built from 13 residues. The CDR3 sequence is CASSATGANVLTF. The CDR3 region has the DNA TGTGCCAGCTCAGCCACTGGGGCCAACGTCCTGACTTTC.

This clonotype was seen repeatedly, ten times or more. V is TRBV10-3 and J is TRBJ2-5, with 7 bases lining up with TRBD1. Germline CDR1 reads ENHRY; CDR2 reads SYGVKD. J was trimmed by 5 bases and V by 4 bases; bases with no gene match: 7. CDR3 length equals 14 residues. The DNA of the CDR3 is TGTGCCATCAGTGCGGAGACAGGGCCGGAGACCCAGTACTTC. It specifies CAISAETGPETQYF.

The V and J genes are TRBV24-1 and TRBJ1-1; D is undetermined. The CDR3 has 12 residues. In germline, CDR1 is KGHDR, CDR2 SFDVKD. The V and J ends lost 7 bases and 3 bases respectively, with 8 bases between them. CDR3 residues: CATRVGDTEAFF. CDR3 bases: TGTGCCACCAGGGTCGGGGACACTGAAGCTTTCTTT.

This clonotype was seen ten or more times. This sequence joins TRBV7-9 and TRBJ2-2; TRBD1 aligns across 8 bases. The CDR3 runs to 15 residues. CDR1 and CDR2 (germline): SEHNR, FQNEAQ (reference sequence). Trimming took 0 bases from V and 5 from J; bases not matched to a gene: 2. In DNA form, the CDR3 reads TGTGCCAGCAGCTTAGCGGACAGGGCGACCGGGGAGCTGTTTTTT. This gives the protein CASSLADRATGELFF. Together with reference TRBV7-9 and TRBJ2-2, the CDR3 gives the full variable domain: DTGVSQNPRHKITKRGQNVTFRCDPISEHNRLYWYRQTLGQGPEFLTYFQNEAQLEKSRLLSDRFSAERPKGSFSTLEIQRTEQGDSAMYLCASSLADRATGELFFGEGSRLTVL.

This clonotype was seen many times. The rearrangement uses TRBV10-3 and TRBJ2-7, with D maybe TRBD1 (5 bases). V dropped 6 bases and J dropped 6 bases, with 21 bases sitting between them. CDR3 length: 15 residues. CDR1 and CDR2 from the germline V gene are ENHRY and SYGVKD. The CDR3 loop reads CAIRGPGRTLAEQYF. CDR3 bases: TGTGCCATCAGGGGCCCAGGGCGCACCCTGGCCGAGCAGTACTTC.

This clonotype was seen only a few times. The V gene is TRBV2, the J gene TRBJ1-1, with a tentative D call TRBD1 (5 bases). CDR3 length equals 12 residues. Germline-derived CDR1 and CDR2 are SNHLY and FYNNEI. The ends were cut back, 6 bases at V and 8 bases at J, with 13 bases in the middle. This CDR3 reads CASRGDGIEAFF. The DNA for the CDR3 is TGTGCCAGCAGAGGGGACGGGATAGAAGCTTTCTTT.

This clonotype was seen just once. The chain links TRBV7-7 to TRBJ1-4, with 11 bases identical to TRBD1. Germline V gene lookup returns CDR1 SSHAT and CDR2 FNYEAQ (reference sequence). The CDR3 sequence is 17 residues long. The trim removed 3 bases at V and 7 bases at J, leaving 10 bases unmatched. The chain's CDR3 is CASSLDRGQERAEKLFF. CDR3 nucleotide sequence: TGTGCCAGCAGCTTGGACAGGGGGCAGGAACGGGCTGAAAAACTGTTTTTT. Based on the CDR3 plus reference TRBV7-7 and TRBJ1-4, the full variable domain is GAGVSQSPRYKVTKRGQDVTLRCDPISSHATLYWYQQALGQGPEFLTYFNYEAQPDKSGLPSDRFSAERPEGSISTLTIQRTEQRDSAMYRCASSLDRGQERAEKLFFGSGTQLSVL.

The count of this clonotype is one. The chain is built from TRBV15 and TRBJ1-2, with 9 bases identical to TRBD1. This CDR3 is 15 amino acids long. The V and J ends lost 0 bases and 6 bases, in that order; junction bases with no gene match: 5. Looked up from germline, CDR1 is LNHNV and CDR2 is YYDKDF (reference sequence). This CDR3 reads CATSRDGGTGHGYTF. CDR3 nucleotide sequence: TGTGCCACCAGCAGAGATGGTGGGACAGGGCATGGCTACACCTTC.

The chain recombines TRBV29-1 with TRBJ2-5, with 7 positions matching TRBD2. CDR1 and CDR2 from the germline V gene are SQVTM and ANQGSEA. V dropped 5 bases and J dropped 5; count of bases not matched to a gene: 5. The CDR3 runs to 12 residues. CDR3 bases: TGCAGCGTTCGCGGGAGAGGGGAGACCCAGTACTTC. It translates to CSVRGRGETQYF.

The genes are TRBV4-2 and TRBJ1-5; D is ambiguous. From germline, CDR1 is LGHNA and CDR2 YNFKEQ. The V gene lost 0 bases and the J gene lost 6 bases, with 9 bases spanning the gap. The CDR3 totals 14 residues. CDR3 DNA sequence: TGTGCCAGCAGCCAAGACCCCTCCGGTCAGCCCCAGCATTTT. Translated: CASSQDPSGQPQHF.

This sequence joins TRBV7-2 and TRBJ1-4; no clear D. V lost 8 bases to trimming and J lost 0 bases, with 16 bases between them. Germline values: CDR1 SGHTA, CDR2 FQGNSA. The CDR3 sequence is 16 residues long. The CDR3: CASGLRWKATNEKLFF. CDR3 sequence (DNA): TGTGCCAGCGGGCTTCGATGGAAAGCAACTAATGAAAAACTGTTTTTT.

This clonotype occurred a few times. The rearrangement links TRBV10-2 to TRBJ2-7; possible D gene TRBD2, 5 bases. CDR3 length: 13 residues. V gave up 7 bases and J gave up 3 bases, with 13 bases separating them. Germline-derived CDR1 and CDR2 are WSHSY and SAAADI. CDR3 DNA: TGCGCCAGCAAGGCTGGCGGGTACTACGAGCAGTACTTC. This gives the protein CASKAGGYYEQYF.

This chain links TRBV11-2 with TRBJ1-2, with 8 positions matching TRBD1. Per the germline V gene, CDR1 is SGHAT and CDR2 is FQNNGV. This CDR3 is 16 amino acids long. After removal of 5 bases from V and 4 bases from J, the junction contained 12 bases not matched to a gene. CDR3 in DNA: TGTGCCAGCAGCCCCAGCGGGACAGGCGGGGGCTATGGCTACACCTTC. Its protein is CASSPSGTGGGYGYTF. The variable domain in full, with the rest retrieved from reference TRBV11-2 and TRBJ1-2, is EAGVAQSPRYKIIEKRQSVAFWCNPISGHATLYWYQQILGQGPKLLIQFQNNGVVDDSQLPKDRFSAERLKGVDSTLKIQPAKLEDSAVYLCASSPSGTGGGYGYTFGSGTRLTVV.

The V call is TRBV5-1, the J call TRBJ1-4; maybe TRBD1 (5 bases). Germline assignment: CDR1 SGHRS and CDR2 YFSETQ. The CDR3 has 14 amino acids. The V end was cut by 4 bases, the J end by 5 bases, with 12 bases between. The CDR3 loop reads CASSTMTANEKLFF. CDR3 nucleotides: TGCGCCAGCAGCACGATGACAGCGAATGAAAAACTGTTTTTT.

The CDR3 region has the DNA TGCAGCGTGCGAGACAGGGTTAACACTGAAGCTTTCTTT. Translation: CSVRDRVNTEAFF. This chain uses TRBV29-1 with TRBJ1-1; 7 positions agree with TRBD1. J was trimmed by 2 bases and V by 6 bases; bases with no gene match: 6. This CDR3 is built from 13 residues. The germline V gene encodes CDR1 SQVTM and CDR2 ANQGSEA.

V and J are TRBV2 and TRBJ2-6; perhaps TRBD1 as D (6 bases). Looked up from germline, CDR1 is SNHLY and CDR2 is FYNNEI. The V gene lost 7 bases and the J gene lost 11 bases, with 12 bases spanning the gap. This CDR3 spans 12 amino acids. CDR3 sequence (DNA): TGTGCCAGCACACAGGGAGTAGACGTCCTGACTTTC. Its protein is CASTQGVDVLTF.

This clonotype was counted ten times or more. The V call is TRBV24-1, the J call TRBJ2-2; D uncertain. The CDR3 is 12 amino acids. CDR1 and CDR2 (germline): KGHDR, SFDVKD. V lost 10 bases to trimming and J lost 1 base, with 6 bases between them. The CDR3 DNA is TGTGCCACGGAAAAGAACACCGGGGAGCTGTTTTTT. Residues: CATEKNTGELFF.

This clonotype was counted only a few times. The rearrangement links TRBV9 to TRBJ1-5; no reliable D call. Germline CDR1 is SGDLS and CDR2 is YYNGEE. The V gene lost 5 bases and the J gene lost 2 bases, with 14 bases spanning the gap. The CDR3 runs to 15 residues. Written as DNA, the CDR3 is TGTGCCAGCAGTAGCGCCTTCAAGGGCAATCAGCCCCAGCATTTT. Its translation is CASSSAFKGNQPQHF.

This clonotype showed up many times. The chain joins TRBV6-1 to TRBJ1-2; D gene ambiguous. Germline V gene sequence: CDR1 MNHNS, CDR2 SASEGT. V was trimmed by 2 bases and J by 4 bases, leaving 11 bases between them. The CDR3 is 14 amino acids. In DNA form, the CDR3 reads TGTGCCAGCAGTGAACCGAGGGTCTCCTATGGCTACACCTTC. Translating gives CASSEPRVSYGYTF.

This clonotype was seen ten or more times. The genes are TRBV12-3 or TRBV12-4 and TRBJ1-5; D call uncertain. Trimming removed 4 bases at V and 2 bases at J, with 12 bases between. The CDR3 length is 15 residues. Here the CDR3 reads CASSSSWNGNQPQHF. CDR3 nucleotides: TGTGCCAGCAGTTCGAGTTGGAACGGCAATCAGCCCCAGCATTTT.